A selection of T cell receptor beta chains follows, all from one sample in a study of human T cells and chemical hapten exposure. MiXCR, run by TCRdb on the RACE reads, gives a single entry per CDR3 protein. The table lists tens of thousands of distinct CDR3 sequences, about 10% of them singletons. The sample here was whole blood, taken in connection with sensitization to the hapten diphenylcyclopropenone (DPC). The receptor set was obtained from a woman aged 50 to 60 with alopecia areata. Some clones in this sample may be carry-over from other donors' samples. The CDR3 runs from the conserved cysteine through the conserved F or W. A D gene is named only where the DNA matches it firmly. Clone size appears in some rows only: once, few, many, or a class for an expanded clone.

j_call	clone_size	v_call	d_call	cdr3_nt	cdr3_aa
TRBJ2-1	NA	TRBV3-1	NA	TGTGCCAGCAGCCAAGGGAGGGGGGGCAGCGATGAGCAGTTCTTC	CASSQGRGGSDEQFF
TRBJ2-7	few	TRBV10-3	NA	TGTGCCATCAGTGAGTCGGACAGCTCCTACGAGCAGTACTTC	CAISESDSSYEQYF
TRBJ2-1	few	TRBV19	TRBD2	TGTGCCAGCGGACGCCAGACTAGCGGATACAATGAGCAGTTCTTC	CASGRQTSGYNEQFF
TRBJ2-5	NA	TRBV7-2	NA	TGTGCCAGCAGCCTCCGCGCGACCCAGTACTTC	CASSLRATQYF
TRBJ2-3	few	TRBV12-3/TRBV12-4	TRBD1	TGTGCCAGCAGCCACTCGACAGGGGGAAGAGATACGCAGTATTTT	CASSHSTGGRDTQYF
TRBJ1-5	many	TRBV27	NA	TGTGCCAGCAGCCTGCGGCAGGACCGACAGCCCCAGCATTTT	CASSLRQDRQPQHF
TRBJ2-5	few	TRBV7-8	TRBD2	TGTGCCAGCAGCCCCTTAGCGGGAGTAAGAGAGACCCAGTACTTC	CASSPLAGVRETQYF
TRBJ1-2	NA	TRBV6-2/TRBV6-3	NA	TGTGCCAGCAGTGCTCCAAATACGCCCTACACCTTC	CASSAPNTPYTF
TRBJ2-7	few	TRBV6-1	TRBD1	TGTGCCAGCAGTTCACGGGACAGGTACTACGAGCAGTACTTC	CASSSRDRYYEQYF
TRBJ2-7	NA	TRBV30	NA	TGTGCCTGTTCCAGGACAGCCTACGAGCAGTACTTC	CACSRTAYEQYF
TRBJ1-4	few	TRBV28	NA	TGTGCCAGCAGTTTATTCGCGGGGCAAGAAAAACTGTTTTTT	CASSLFAGQEKLFF
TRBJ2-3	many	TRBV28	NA	TGTGCCAGCAGCGGGTGGGGGTCTAGCACAGATACGCAGTATTTT	CASSGWGSSTDTQYF
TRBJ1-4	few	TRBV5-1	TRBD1	TGCGCCAGCAGCTCAGGACAGGATGAAAAACTGTTTTTT	CASSSGQDEKLFF
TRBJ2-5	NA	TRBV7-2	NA	TGTGCCAGCAGCTTAGCGTACCGGGACCCCACGGCCCAGTACTTC	CASSLAYRDPTAQYF
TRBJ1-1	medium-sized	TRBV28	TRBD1	TGTGCCAGCAGAACGACAGGGGTCGGTGAAGCTTTCTTT	CASRTTGVGEAFF
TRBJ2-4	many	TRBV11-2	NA	TGTGCCAGCAGCCCGCCTTTGCACACGGCGGGGAACATTCAGTACTTC	CASSPPLHTAGNIQYF
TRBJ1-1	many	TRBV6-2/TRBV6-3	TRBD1	TGTGCCAGCAGTTATTCAGGGGGCCACACTGAAGCTTTCTTT	CASSYSGGHTEAFF
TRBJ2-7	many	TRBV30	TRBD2	TGTGCCTGGGATGGACTAGCGGGAGTTTACGAGCAGTACTTC	CAWDGLAGVYEQYF
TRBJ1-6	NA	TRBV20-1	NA	TGCAGTGCAATCGACAGGTTCGACCTCTCCTATAATTCACCCCTCCACTTT	CSAIDRFDLSYNSPLHF
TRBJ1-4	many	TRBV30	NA	TGTGCCTGGAGTGGTTCGGACGATGAAAAACTGTTTTTT	CAWSGSDDEKLFF
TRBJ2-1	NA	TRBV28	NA	TGTGCCAGCCCGGGAAACAATGAGCAGTTCTTC	CASPGNNEQFF
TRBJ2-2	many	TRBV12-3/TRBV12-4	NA	TGTGCCAGCAGCTCCCAGGGTACGAACACCGGGGAGCTGTTTTTT	CASSSQGTNTGELFF
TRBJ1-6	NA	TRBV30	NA	TGTGCCTGGAGTGGTTATGAGGGACGGGCGAATTCACCCCTCCACTTT	CAWSGYEGRANSPLHF
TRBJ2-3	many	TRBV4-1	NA	TGCGCCAGCAGCCAAGTCGACAGCACAGATACGCAGTATTTT	CASSQVDSTDTQYF
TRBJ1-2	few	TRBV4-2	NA	TGTGCCAGCAGCCAAACGGGCGGCGGTGGCTACACCTTC	CASSQTGGGGYTF
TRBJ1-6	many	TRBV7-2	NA	TGTGCCAGCAGCCAACGGAATTCACCCCTCCACTTT	CASSQRNSPLHF
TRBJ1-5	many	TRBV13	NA	TGTGCCAGCAGCTTAGGCGTCGGTTTCCACGCCGGGAACAATCAGCCCCAGCATTTT	CASSLGVGFHAGNNQPQHF
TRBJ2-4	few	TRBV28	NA	TGTGCCAGCAGTTTAAACAAAAACATTCAGTACTTC	CASSLNKNIQYF
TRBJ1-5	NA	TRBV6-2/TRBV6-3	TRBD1	TGTGCCAGCACTCAGGGACAGGGTAATCAGCCCCAGCATTTT	CASTQGQGNQPQHF
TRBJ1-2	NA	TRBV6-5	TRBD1	TGTGCCAGCAGGGGGACAGTCACTAGCTATGGCTACACCTTC	CASRGTVTSYGYTF
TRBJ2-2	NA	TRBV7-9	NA	TGTGCCAGCAGCTTCGGCAGGGAAGCGAACACCGGGGAGCTGTTTTTT	CASSFGREANTGELFF
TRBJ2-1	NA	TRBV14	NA	TGTGCCAGCAGCCAAGCACCGTGGTGGTGCATTGAGCAGTTCTTC	CASSQAPWWCIEQFF
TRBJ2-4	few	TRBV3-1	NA	TGTGCCAGCAGCCGTCGTGCGGTAGCCAAAAACATTCAGTACTTC	CASSRRAVAKNIQYF
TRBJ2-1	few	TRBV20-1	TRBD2	TGCAGTGCTAGAGATAATGGTCGGGGGGGGCCCCTCTACAATGAGCAGTTCTTC	CSARDNGRGGPLYNEQFF
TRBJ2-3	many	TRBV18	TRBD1	TGTGCCAGCTCACCGACAGGGGTTGGCACAGATACGCAGTATTTT	CASSPTGVGTDTQYF
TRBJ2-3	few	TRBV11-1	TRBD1	TGTGCCAGCAGCTACTGGGACAGGGGCACAGATACGCAGTATTTT	CASSYWDRGTDTQYF
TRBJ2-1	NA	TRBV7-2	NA	TGTGCCAGCAGCGCCCTAGTCCGGAGGTTATACAATGAGCAGTTCTTC	CASSALVRRLYNEQFF
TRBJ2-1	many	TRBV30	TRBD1	TGTGCCTGCCCATCAGGGGGTAGAATCAATGAGCAGTTCTTC	CACPSGGRINEQFF
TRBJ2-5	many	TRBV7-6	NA	TGTGCCAGCAGCACAGGCGGATGGGACCAGTACTTC	CASSTGGWDQYF
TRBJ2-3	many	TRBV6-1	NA	TGTGCCAGCAGTGACTGGTCAGATACGCAGTATTTT	CASSDWSDTQYF
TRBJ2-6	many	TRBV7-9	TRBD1	TGTGCCAGCAGCTCCACCGGGACAGGGGGCTTTGGGGCCAACGTCCTGACTTTC	CASSSTGTGGFGANVLTF
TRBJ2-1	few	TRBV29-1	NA	TGCAGCGGGCTCACTAGCTCCTACAATGAGCAGTTCTTC	CSGLTSSYNEQFF
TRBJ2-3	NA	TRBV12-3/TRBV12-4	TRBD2	TGTGCCAGCAGACTGACTAGCGGGTTCACAGATACGCAGTATTTT	CASRLTSGFTDTQYF
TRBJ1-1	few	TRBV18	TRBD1	TGTGCCAGCTCACCACAGAACAGGGGGCCGGGCACTGAAGCTTTCTTT	CASSPQNRGPGTEAFF
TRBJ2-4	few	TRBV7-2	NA	TGTGCCAGCAGCCTCACCCCTAGCCCTGGGGACATTCAGTACTTC	CASSLTPSPGDIQYF
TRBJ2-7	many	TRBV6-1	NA	TGTGCCAGCAGTGAATTCGGGACATCCTACGAGCAGTACTTC	CASSEFGTSYEQYF
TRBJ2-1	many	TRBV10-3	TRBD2	TGTGCCATCAGTGCCGGGGGGAGCTCCTACAATGAGCAGTTCTTC	CAISAGGSSYNEQFF
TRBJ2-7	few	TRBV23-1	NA	TGCGCCAGCAGTCAATCGAAGGGCTACCCCTACCGAGACGAGCAGTACTTC	CASSQSKGYPYRDEQYF
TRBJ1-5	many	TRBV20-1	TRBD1	TGCAGTGCTGGACAGGGTTCATCTCAGCCCCAGCATTTT	CSAGQGSSQPQHF
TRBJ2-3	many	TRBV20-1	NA	TGCAGTGCTCGAGGGACACCATCTTCCACAGATACGCAGTATTTT	CSARGTPSSTDTQYF
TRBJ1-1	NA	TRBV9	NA	TGTGCCAGCAGCGGGAAACTAGGGAACACTGAAGCTTTCTTT	CASSGKLGNTEAFF
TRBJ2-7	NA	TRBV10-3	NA	TGTGCCATCAGTGAGCGGGGTTCCTACGAGCAGTACTTC	CAISERGSYEQYF
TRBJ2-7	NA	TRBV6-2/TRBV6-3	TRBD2	TGTGCCAGCAGTATACTAGCGGACTCCTACGAGCAGTACTTC	CASSILADSYEQYF
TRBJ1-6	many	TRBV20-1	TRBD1	TGCAGTGCACCGACAGGGGGTGGGGTCCAAAAGAATTCACCCCTCCACTTT	CSAPTGGGVQKNSPLHF